This TCR beta chain was observed in a study of CD8+ T cells in alopecia areata. General study findings and limits: It was observed that many expanded lesional clones persisted in scalp and blood during tofacitinib.

The CDR3 has 14 residues. The germline V gene has CDR1 SGHRS and CDR2 YFSETQ. V was clipped by 2 bases and J by 2 bases, with 11 bases between them. About this clone: Its antigen is as yet unknown.

Extracted RNA was reverse transcribed, and the resulting cDNA served as sequencing template. The table came from immunoSEQ multiplex PCR; TCRdb's copy has only in-frame clones and leaves some out. The data hold fewer than 100,000 clones, with about two thirds observed a single time. Regarding treatment: oral pan-JAK inhibitor, 5-10 mg twice daily. The TCR was taken from a human donor with alopecia areata. The chain has TRBV5-1 and TRBJ2-7; D possibly corresponds to TRBD1 (5 bases). The source material was CD8+ T cells sorted from blood, sampled around week 44, from a patient treated with tofacitinib. DNA for the CDR3: TGCGCCAGCAGCTTACAGGAACTACCCTACGAGCAGTACTTC. Protein: CASSLQELPYEQYF.